This TCR beta chain was captured in a study of blood T cell repertoires in COVID-19. Per the original data handling: The authors estimated nucleated cell counts from reference gene primer amplification. Sequencing used immunoSEQ multiplex PCR; TCRdb keeps in-frame clones, though not all of them. From that table come the V and J calls and clone size; the DNA was used to work out D and trimming. The data show roughly 250,000 clones, approximately 85% seen once. The V end was cut by 0 bases, the J end by 14 bases, with 8 bases between. Germline V lookup: CDR1 MNHNY, CDR2 SVGAGI (reference sequence). CDR3 length equals 12 residues. This clone was detected a few times. All enrollees were roughly 18 to 95 years old and from 20 to 25 US areas. Donors in Cohort 3 who had recovered were those with two negative PCRs, healthcare professional clearance, or resolution of their symptoms.

The origin of this receptor is a woman between 25 and 40 years old who had recovered from COVID-19. Input material: PBMCs or T cells enriched from blood (not recorded which). This chain joins TRBV6-6 and TRBJ1-6, with D hard to call. Here the CDR3 reads CASSYSGETLHF. CDR3 nucleotides: TGTGCCAGCAGTTACTCGGGAGAAACCCTCCACTTT.